The sequence of this T cell receptor (beta chain) was determined in a study of T-cell memory formation after mild COVID-19. Study-wide results and limits: Largely, contracting CD4+ clones fell within CM and EM, and contracting CD8+ clones within EMRA. Confirmation was lacking for SARS-CoV-2 specificity of second-wave clones that peaked on day 37. Cross-reactive memory appears to have joined, as suggested by some responding clones showing up in pre-infection memory.

V was cut by 6 bases and J by 5 bases, with 11 bases left in between. Germline-derived CDR1 and CDR2 are MNHEY and SMNVEV (reference sequence). This CDR3 comprises 13 residues. TCRdb used MiXCR to reprocess the 5' RACE reads, holding one entry per CDR3 protein. Of 250,000 or so distinct CDR3 sequences detected, around 17% appear once; the ten largest clones hold 23%. This clonotype has a count of ten or more. The antigen is not known. This clonotype originated in a man younger than 35 who had mild COVID-19 (a few samples of this study predate the infection). Cell type and time point are not known. Source material: PBMCs or a T cell subset sorted from them (not recorded which). The chain recombines TRBV27 with TRBJ2-1; D call uncertain. The CDR3 is CASRSGLDNEQFF. CDR3 nucleotides: TGTGCCAGCAGATCCGGGTTAGACAATGAGCAGTTCTTC.